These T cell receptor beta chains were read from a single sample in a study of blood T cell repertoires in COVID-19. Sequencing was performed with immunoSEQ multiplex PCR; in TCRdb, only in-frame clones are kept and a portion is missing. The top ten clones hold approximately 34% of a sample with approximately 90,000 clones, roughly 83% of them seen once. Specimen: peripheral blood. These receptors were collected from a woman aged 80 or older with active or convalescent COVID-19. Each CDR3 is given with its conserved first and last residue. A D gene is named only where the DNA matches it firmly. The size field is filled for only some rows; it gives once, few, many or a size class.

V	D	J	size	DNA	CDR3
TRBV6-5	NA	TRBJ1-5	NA	TGTGCCAGCAGGGACAGTGATCAGCCCCAGCATTTT	CASRDSDQPQHF
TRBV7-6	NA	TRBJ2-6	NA	TGTGCCAGCAGCCCCTTCGGGGGCTCTGGGGCCAACGTCCTGACTTTC	CASSPFGGSGANVLTF
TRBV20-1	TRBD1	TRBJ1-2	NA	TGCAGTGCTAGTTCGGACAGGGGCTATGGCTACACCTTC	CSASSDRGYGYTF
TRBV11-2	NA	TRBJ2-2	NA	TGTGCCAGCAGCTTAGTGGGGGCGTCCGGGGAGCTGTTTTTT	CASSLVGASGELFF
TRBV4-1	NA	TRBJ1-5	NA	TGCGCCAGCAGCCAAAGGTGGCAGGGCAGAAGCAATCAGCCCCAGCATTTT	CASSQRWQGRSNQPQHF
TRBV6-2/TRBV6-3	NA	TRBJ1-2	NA	TGTGCCAGCAGCCCGCACAGGAACTATGGCTACACCTTC	CASSPHRNYGYTF
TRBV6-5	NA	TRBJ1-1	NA	TGTGCCAGCAGTCACCGGGAGTCGGACACTGAAGCTTTCTTT	CASSHRESDTEAFF
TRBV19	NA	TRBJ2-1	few	TGTGCCAGTAGTACTTCAAGGGGCTGGAAGCAGTTCTTC	CASSTSRGWKQFF
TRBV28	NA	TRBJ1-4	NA	TGTGCCAGCAGTCCGTCTAACGCTCTTACTAATGAAAAACTGTTTTTT	CASSPSNALTNEKLFF
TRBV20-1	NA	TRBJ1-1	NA	TGCAGTGCTAGTGGCAGGGTGCACACTGAAGCTTTCTTT	CSASGRVHTEAFF
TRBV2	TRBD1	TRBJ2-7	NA	TGTGCCAGCAGTACCACAGGGGGCGTTGAGCAGTACTTC	CASSTTGGVEQYF
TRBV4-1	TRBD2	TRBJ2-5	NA	TGCGCCAGCAGCCAAGGGTTCCTAGCGGGAGGAGTAGGAGAGACCCAGTACTTC	CASSQGFLAGGVGETQYF
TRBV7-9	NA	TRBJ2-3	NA	TGTGCCAGCAGTATTCTTACAGATACGCAGTATTTT	CASSILTDTQYF
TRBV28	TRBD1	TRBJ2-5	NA	TGTGCCAGCAACAGGGACAGGCCGGAGACCCAGTACTTC	CASNRDRPETQYF
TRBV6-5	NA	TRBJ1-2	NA	TGTGCCAGCAGCTACAGGGAGGAGGACTATGGCTACACCTTC	CASSYREEDYGYTF
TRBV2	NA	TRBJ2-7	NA	TGTGCCAGCAGTGACCCTAATAACGACGAGCAGTACTTC	CASSDPNNDEQYF
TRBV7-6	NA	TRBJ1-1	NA	TGTGCCAGCAGCCCCCTCCCAGGCTTGAACACTGAAGCTTTCTTT	CASSPLPGLNTEAFF
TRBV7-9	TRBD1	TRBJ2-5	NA	TGTGCCAGCGGACAGGGGACCGGAGAGACCCAGTACTTC	CASGQGTGETQYF
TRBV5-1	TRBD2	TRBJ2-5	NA	TGCGCCAGCAGCTTGGCTCTAGCGGGAGGTCTGGAGACCCAGTACTTC	CASSLALAGGLETQYF
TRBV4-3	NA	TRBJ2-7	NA	TGCGCCAGCAGCCAAGGGGAGAGTCTAATTTACGAGCAGTACTTC	CASSQGESLIYEQYF
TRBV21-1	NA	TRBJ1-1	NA	TGTGCCAGCAGCAAAGGTAGCAGCACGAACACTGAAGCTTTCTTT	CASSKGSSTNTEAFF
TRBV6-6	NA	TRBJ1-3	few	TGTGCCAGCAGGAACGGGGGACTCTCTGGAAACACCATATATTTT	CASRNGGLSGNTIYF
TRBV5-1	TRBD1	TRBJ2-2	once	TGCGCCAGCAGTCCGCGGGCAGGGGGAGACACCGGGGAGCTGTTTTTT	CASSPRAGGDTGELFF
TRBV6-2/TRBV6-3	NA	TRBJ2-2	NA	TGTGCCAGCAGTTACGTCCGGAGAACCGGGGAGCTGTTTTTT	CASSYVRRTGELFF
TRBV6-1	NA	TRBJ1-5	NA	TGTGCCAGCAGTGATACTAGGGCCGGCCAGCCCCAGCATTTT	CASSDTRAGQPQHF
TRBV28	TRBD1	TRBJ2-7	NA	TGTGCCAGCACTCCAGGGGGGACAGGGAACTACGAGCAGTACTTC	CASTPGGTGNYEQYF
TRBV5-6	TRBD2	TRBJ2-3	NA	TGTGCCAGCAGACGTGGGACTACCACAGATACGCAGTATTTT	CASRRGTTTDTQYF
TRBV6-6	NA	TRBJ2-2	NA	TGTGCCAGCAGCCTCGGGTCGGCGGGGGGGGAGCTGTTTTTT	CASSLGSAGGELFF